This T cell receptor beta chain was sequenced for a study of Tregs in tolerant kidney transplant recipients. The CDR3 extends over 14 amino acids. V lost 0 bases, J lost 5 bases, and 6 bases stayed unmatched. Germline V gives CDR1 DFQATT, CDR2 SNEGSKA (reference sequence). Related graft donors supplied nonmyeloablative bone marrow transplants, and mixed chimerism was transient. Clones were read by immunoSEQ multiplex PCR, and TCRdb kept only the in-frame ones, dropping some. The sample features tens of thousands of clones, with 1.8% in its top ten. Regarding this clone: The read terminates 3 residues ahead of where the CDR3 ends, so the germline J gene completes it.

This chain connects TRBV20-1 to TRBJ2-7; 8 nucleotides agree with TRBD2. This clonotype originated in a human patient who received a combined kidney and bone marrow transplant. A share of the T cells may be of graft donor origin. The specimen was CD4+ T cells from blood (PBMCs), collected 24 months after the transplant. CDR3 amino acids: CSARDPSGSDEQYF. The part of the CDR3 DNA that was read is TGCAGTGCTAGAGATCCCAGCGGGAGTGACGAG.